These T cell receptor beta chains were read from a single sample in a study of response to subunit inactivated influenza vaccine. From the RT-PCR reads, TCRdb called clonotypes with MiXCR, one entry per CDR3 protein. The sample records fewer than 600,000 distinct CDR3 sequences, approximately 7.3% being singletons. The sequenced sample was PBMCs from blood, obtained approximately 25 months after vaccination. The receptors stem from a man in his fifties or sixties who received an inactivated influenza vaccine. CDR3s include the opening cysteine and the closing phenylalanine or tryptophan. The D gene is left open where the match is weak. Size is stated for part of the rows, as once, few or many counts, or as a class when the clone is expanded.

j_call | clone_size | v_call | d_call | cdr3_aa | cdr3_nt
TRBJ2-5 | many | TRBV10-3 | TRBD1 | CAISRTGGIETQYF | TGTGCCATCTCAAGGACAGGGGGCATAGAGACCCAGTACTTC
TRBJ1-1 | many | TRBV5-1 | . | CASSLETGLGTEAFF | TGCGCCAGCAGCTTGGAAACAGGGTTGGGCACTGAAGCTTTCTTT
TRBJ1-1 | many | TRBV3-1 | . | CASSQPANTEAFF | TGTGCCAGCAGCCAACCAGCGAACACTGAAGCTTTCTTT
TRBJ1-1 | many | TRBV29-1 | . | CSAGQNTEAFF | TGCAGCGCCGGACAGAACACTGAAGCTTTCTTT
TRBJ1-1 | few | TRBV10-1 | . | CASTSQGRTEAFF | TGCGCCAGCACGTCCCAGGGGAGGACTGAAGCTTTCTTT
TRBJ2-3 | . | TRBV20-1 | . | CSASANSLSTDTQYF | TGCAGTGCGAGCGCAAACAGTCTCAGCACAGATACGCAGTATTTT
TRBJ2-3 | few | TRBV24-1 | TRBD2 | CATSPRRTSGAVDTQYF | TGTGCCACCAGTCCGCGGAGGACTAGCGGGGCGGTAGATACGCAGTATTTT
TRBJ2-7 | . | TRBV3-1 | TRBD1 | CASSHLGGAYEQYF | TGTGCCAGCAGCCACCTAGGGGGCGCGTACGAGCAGTACTTC
TRBJ2-2 | . | TRBV30 | . | CAWSGNSLTGELFF | TGTGCCTGGAGTGGGAACAGCCTCACCGGGGAGCTGTTTTTT
TRBJ2-3 | . | TRBV6-1 | . | CASSERRDRSTDTQYF | TGTGCCAGCAGTGAGAGGCGGGATAGGAGCACAGATACGCAGTATTTT
TRBJ1-3 | few | TRBV12-3/TRBV12-4 | TRBD1 | CASRSGGSSGNTIYF | TGTGCCAGCAGGTCAGGGGGATCCTCTGGAAACACCATATATTTT
TRBJ1-2 | many | TRBV12-3/TRBV12-4 | . | CASSSLTANYGYTF | TGTGCCAGCAGTTCCTTGACTGCTAACTATGGCTACACCTTC
TRBJ2-3 | few | TRBV4-3 | . | CASSQDRGLGDTQYF | TGCGCCAGCAGCCAAGATCGGGGGCTTGGTGATACGCAGTATTTT
TRBJ2-7 | . | TRBV27 | . | CASSLSQVYEQYF | TGTGCCAGCAGTTTATCGCAGGTTTACGAGCAGTACTTC
TRBJ2-6 | few | TRBV12-3/TRBV12-4 | . | CASSSGVNVLTF | TGTGCCAGCAGTTCGGGCGTGAACGTCCTGACTTTC
TRBJ2-1 | . | TRBV5-1 | TRBD2 | CASSLARTSGSETEQFF | TGCGCCAGCAGCTTGGCCCGGACTAGCGGGAGTGAGACTGAGCAGTTCTTC
TRBJ2-2 | many | TRBV11-1 | . | CASSRSTGELFF | TGTGCCAGCAGCCGATCGACCGGGGAGCTGTTTTTT
TRBJ2-3 | . | TRBV20-1 | TRBD2 | CSAREASGKFSSTDTQYF | TGCAGTGCTAGAGAGGCTAGCGGGAAGTTCTCTAGCACAGATACGCAGTATTTT
TRBJ1-1 | many | TRBV7-2 | TRBD1 | CASSFTGTANTEAFF | TGTGCCAGCAGCTTTACCGGGACAGCGAACACTGAAGCTTTCTTT
TRBJ2-5 | many | TRBV20-1 | . | CSARDHRLSETQYF | TGCAGTGCTAGAGATCATAGGTTATCAGAGACCCAGTACTTC
TRBJ2-1 | many | TRBV20-1 | TRBD1 | CSAQTGRGNNEQFF | TGCAGTGCTCAGACAGGGAGAGGGAACAATGAGCAGTTCTTC
TRBJ2-4 | few | TRBV2 | . | CASSGRVKNIQYF | TGTGCCAGCAGTGGTCGTGTCAAAAACATTCAGTACTTC
TRBJ2-1 | many | TRBV5-1 | TRBD2 | CASSLRLAADNEQFF | TGCGCCAGCAGCTTGCGTCTAGCGGCTGACAATGAGCAGTTCTTC
TRBJ2-2 | many | TRBV24-1 | . | CATSDLYGETGELFF | TGTGCCACCAGTGATTTATACGGGGAGACCGGGGAGCTGTTTTTT
TRBJ1-2 | . | TRBV4-2 | TRBD1 | CASSQVAQGEGYTF | TGTGCCAGCAGCCAAGTAGCCCAGGGGGAAGGCTACACCTTC
TRBJ2-5 | many | TRBV29-1 | . | CSVLQEETQYF | TGCAGCGTTTTACAGGAGGAGACCCAGTACTTC
TRBJ1-4 | many | TRBV20-1 | . | CSATGPLTNEKLFF | TGCAGTGCTACAGGGCCTCTAACTAATGAAAAACTGTTTTTT
TRBJ2-2 | few | TRBV7-2 | . | CASSYDPRLNTGELFF | TGTGCCAGCAGTTATGACCCCCGTCTGAACACCGGGGAGCTGTTTTTT
TRBJ1-2 | many | TRBV5-5 | . | CASSPSRVWGYTF | TGTGCCAGCAGCCCGAGCAGGGTTTGGGGCTACACCTTC
TRBJ1-2 | . | TRBV3-1 | . | CASSQVLLPANYGYTF | TGTGCCAGCAGCCAAGTTCTTCTTCCTGCAAACTATGGCTACACCTTC
TRBJ1-2 | . | TRBV4-1 | TRBD1 | CASSQWAGGGYGYTF | TGCGCCAGCAGCCAATGGGCAGGGGGCGGCTATGGCTACACCTTC
TRBJ2-4 | many | TRBV11-1 | TRBD1 | CASSLGQKNIQYF | TGTGCCAGCAGCTTGGGACAGAAAAACATTCAGTACTTC
TRBJ2-5 | few | TRBV6-6 | TRBD1 | CASSTGGEETQYF | TGTGCCAGCAGTACAGGGGGCGAAGAGACCCAGTACTTC
TRBJ2-1 | . | TRBV29-1 | TRBD2 | CSVTGTSGPYNEQFF | TGCAGCGTCACCGGGACTAGCGGGCCTTACAATGAGCAGTTCTTC
TRBJ2-3 | . | TRBV4-3 | . | CASSQDPGGKADTQYF | TGCGCCAGCAGCCAAGATCCGGGGGGCAAGGCAGATACGCAGTATTTT
TRBJ1-6 | many | TRBV12-3/TRBV12-4 | . | CASRLEGNSPLHF | TGTGCCAGCAGACTTGAAGGGAATTCACCCCTCCACTTT
TRBJ1-2 | . | TRBV21-1 | . | CASSKEWGGDRNINYGYTF | TGTGCCAGCAGCAAAGAATGGGGGGGCGACAGAAACATTAACTATGGCTACACCTTC
TRBJ2-7 | many | TRBV20-1 | . | CSARDGTRSVYEQYF | TGCAGTGCAAGAGACGGGACCAGAAGCGTTTACGAGCAGTACTTC
TRBJ2-2 | many | TRBV5-5 | . | CASQTGTVTNTGELFF | TGTGCCAGCCAAACTGGGACGGTAACGAACACCGGGGAGCTGTTTTTT
TRBJ2-1 | . | TRBV12-3/TRBV12-4 | . | CATGWGNEQFF | TGTGCCACCGGTTGGGGTAATGAGCAGTTCTTC
TRBJ2-3 | few | TRBV7-2 | TRBD2 | CASRTERLASTDTQYF | TGTGCCAGCAGAACGGAACGACTAGCTAGCACAGATACGCAGTATTTT
TRBJ2-7 | few | TRBV27 | TRBD1 | CASSLTGQGFYEQYF | TGTGCCAGCAGTTTAACGGGACAGGGCTTTTACGAGCAGTACTTC
TRBJ2-5 | few | TRBV5-1 | . | CASSTGGTVQETQYF | TGCGCCAGCAGCACAGGAGGGACAGTTCAAGAGACCCAGTACTTC
TRBJ1-5 | . | TRBV18 | TRBD1 | CASSPNVVTGGNQPQHF | TGTGCCAGCTCACCAAACGTCGTGACAGGGGGAAATCAGCCCCAGCATTTT
TRBJ2-1 | few | TRBV5-1 | TRBD2 | CASSPIAGGPNNEQFF | TGCGCCAGCAGCCCGATAGCGGGAGGGCCTAACAATGAGCAGTTCTTC